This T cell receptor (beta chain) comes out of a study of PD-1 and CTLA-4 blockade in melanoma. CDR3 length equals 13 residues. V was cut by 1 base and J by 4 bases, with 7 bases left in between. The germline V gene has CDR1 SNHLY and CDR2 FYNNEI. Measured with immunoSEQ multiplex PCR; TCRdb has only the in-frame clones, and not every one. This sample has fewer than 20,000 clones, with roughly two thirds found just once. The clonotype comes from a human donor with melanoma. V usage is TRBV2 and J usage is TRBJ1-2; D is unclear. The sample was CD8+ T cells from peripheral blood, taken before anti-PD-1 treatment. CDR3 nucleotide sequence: TGTGCCAGCAGTGAAGGAGGGATCTATGGCTACACCTTC. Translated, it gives CASSEGGIYGYTF.